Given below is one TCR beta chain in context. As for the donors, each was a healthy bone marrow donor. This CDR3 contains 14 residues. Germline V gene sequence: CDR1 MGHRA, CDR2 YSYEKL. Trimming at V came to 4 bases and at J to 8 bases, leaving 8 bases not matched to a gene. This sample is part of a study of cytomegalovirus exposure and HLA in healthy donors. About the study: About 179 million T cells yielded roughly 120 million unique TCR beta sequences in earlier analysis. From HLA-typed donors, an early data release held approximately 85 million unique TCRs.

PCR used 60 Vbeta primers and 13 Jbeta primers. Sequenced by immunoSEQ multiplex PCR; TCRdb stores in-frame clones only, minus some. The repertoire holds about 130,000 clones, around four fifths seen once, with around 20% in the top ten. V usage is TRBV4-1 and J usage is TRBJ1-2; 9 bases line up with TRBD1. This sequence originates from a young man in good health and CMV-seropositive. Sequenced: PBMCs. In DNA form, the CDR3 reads TGCGCCAGCAGCCGCGGGACAGGGCCCCTCGGCTACACCTTC. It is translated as CASSRGTGPLGYTF.